This T cell receptor (beta chain) was sequenced for a study of regulatory T cells in long-lasting Graves disease. Ten or more counts support this clonotype. With iRepertoire HTBI primers and Arm-PCR of CDR3 regions, TCR beta libraries were built. TCRdb reprocessed the multiplex PCR reads via MiXCR and lists one record per CDR3 protein. The sample carries about 540,000 distinct CDR3 sequences, about 14% recorded once. The germline gives CDR1 DFQATT, CDR2 SNEGSKA (reference sequence). The CDR3 is 14 residues long. Trimming cost V 6 bases and J 6 bases; bases outside gene matches: 7. Time point defined: newly diagnosed GD, antithyroid drugs for less than 3 months. Making the TCR library involved RNA that had been extracted from PBMCs. The data were also submitted as part of a second study, on T cells in Graves' hyperthyroidism and ophthalmopathy.

The sequence came from a young man with Graves disease. V usage is TRBV20-1 and J usage is TRBJ2-5; TRBD2 aligns across 13 bases. Specimen: peripheral blood mononuclear cells (PBMCs), collected at new diagnosis, from a patient treated with antithyroid drugs. The DNA for the CDR3 is TGCAGTGCGACACTAGCGGGAGGGGTGAAGACCCAGTACTTC. Translating gives CSATLAGGVKTQYF.